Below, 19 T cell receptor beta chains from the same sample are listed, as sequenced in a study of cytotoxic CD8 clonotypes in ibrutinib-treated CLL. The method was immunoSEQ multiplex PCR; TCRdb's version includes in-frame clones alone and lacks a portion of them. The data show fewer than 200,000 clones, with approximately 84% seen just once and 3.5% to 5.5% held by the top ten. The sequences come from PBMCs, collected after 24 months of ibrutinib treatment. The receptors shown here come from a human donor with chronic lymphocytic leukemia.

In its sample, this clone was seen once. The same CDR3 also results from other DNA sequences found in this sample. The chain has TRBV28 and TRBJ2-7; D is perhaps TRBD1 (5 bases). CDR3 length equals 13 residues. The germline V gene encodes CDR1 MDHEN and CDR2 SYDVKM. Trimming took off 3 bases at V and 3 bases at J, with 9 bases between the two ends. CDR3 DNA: TGTGCCAGCAGTTTGGGGCAGAGCTACGAGCAGTACTTC. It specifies CASSLGQSYEQYF.

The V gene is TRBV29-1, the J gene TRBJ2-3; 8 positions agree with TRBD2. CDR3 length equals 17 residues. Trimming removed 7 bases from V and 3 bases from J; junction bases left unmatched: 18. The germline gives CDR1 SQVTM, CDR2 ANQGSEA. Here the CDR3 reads CSAETRGVAGLTDTQYF. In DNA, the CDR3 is TGCAGCGCTGAGACCCGGGGAGTAGCGGGACTGACAGATACGCAGTATTTT.

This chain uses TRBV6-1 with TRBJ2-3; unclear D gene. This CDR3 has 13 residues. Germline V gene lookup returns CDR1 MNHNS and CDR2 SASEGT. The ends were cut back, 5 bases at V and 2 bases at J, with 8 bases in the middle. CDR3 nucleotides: TGTGCCAGCAGTCCCCGGGCCACAGATACGCAGTATTTT. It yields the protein CASSPRATDTQYF.

The CDR3: CASSLGKKGTSGRHEQFF. In DNA, the CDR3 is TGTGCCAGCAGTTTAGGAAAGAAAGGGACTAGCGGGAGGCATGAGCAGTTCTTC. The gene calls are TRBV28 and TRBJ2-1; 15 positions match TRBD2. The V segment lost 2 bases and the J segment 8 bases; nucleotides outside the gene matches: 10. The CDR3 sequence is 18 residues long. The V gene's germline CDR1 is MDHEN and CDR2 SYDVKM.

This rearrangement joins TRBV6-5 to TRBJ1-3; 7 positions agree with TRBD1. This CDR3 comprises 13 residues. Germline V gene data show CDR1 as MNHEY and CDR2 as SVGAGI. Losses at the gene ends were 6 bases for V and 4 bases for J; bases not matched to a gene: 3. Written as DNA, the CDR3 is TGTGCCAGCAGGCCAGGGGGAGGAAACACCATATATTTT. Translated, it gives CASRPGGGNTIYF.

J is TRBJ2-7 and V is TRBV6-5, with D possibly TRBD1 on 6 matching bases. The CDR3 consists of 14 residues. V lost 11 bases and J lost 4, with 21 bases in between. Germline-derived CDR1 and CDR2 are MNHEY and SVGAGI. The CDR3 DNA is TGTGCCTCTCGACAGGTAGTTGGTTGGTACGAGCAGTACTTC. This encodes CASRQVVGWYEQYF.

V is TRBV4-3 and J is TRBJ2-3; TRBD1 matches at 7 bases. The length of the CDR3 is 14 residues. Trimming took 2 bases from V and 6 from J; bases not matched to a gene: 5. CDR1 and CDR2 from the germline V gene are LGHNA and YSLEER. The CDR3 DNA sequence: TGCGCCAGCAGCCAAACTAACAGGGGCGATACGCAGTATTTT. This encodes CASSQTNRGDTQYF.

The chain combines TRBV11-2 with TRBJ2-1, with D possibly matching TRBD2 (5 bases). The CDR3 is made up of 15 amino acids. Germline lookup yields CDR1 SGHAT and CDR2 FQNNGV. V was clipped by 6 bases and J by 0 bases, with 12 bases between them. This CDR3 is CASRLGGTSYNEQFF. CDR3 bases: TGTGCCAGCAGGCTCGGAGGTACCTCCTACAATGAGCAGTTCTTC.

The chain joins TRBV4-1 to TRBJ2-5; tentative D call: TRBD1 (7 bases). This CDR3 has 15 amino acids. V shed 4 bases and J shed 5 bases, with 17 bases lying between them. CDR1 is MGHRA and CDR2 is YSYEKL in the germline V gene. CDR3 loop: CASSRGDRASETQYF. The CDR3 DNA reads TGCGCCAGCAGCCGGGGGGACAGAGCTTCCGAGACCCAGTACTTC.

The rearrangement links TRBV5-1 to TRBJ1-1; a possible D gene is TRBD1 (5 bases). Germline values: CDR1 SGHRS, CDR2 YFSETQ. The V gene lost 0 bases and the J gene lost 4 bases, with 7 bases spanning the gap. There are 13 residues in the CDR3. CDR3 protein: CASSLAGSTEAFF. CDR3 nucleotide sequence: TGCGCCAGCAGCTTGGCAGGGAGCACTGAAGCTTTCTTT.

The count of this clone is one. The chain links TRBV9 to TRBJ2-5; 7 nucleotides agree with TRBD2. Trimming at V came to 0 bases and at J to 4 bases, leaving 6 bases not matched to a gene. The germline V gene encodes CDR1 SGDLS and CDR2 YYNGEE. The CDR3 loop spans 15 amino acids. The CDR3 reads CASSVAGGLGETQYF. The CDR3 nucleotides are TGTGCCAGCAGCGTAGCGGGGGGATTGGGAGAGACCCAGTACTTC.

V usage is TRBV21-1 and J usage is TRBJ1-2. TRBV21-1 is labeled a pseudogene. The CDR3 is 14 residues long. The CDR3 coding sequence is TGTGCCAGCAGCAAAACTACAGCCAACTATGGCTACACCTTC. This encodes CASSKTTANYGYTF.

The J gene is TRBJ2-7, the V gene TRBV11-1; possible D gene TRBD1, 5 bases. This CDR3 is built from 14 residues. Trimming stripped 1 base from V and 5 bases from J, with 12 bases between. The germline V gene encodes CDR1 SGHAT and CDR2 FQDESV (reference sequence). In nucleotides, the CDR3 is TGTGCCAGCAGCTTAGTCGGCCAGGGTAACGAGCAGTACTTC. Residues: CASSLVGQGNEQYF.

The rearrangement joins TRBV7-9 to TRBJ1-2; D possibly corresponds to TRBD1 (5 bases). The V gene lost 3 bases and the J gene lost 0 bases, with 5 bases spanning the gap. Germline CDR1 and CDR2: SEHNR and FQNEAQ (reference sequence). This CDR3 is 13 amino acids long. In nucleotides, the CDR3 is TGTGCCAGCAGCTTGGGACCTAACTATGGCTACACCTTC. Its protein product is CASSLGPNYGYTF. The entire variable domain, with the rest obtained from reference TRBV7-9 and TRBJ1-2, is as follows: DTGVSQNPRHKITKRGQNVTFRCDPISEHNRLYWYRQTLGQGPEFLTYFQNEAQLEKSRLLSDRFSAERPKGSFSTLEIQRTEQGDSAMYLCASSLGPNYGYTFGSGTRLTVV.

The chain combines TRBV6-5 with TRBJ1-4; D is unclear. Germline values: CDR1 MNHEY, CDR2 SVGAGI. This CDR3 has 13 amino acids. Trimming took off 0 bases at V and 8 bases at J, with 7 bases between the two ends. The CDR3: CASSYSYGEKLFF. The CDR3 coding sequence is TGTGCCAGCAGTTACTCGTACGGGGAAAAACTGTTTTTT.

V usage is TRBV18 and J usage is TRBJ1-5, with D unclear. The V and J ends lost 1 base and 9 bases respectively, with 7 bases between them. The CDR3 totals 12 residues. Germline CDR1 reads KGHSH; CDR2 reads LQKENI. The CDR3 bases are TGTGCCAGCTCACCACAGGGCCCGCCCCAGCATTTT. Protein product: CASSPQGPPQHF.

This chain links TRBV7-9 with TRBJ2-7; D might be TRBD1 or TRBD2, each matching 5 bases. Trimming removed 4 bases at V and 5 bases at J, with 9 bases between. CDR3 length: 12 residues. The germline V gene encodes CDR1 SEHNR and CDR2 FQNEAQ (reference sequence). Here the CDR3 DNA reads TGTGCCAGCAGCTCAGGGACCAACGAGCAGTACTTC. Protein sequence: CASSSGTNEQYF.

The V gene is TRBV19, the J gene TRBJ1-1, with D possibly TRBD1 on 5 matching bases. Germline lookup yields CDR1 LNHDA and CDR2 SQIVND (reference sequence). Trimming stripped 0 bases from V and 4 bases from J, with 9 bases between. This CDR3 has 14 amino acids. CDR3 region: CASSIDGGTTEAFF. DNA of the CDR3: TGTGCCAGTAGTATAGATGGAGGGACCACTGAAGCTTTCTTT. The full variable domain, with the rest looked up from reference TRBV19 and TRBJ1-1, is DGGITQSPKYLFRKEGQNVTLSCEQNLNHDAMYWYRQDPGQGLRLIYYSQIVNDFQKGDIAEGYSVSREKKESFPLTVTSAQKNPTAFYLCASSIDGGTTEAFFGQGTRLTVV.

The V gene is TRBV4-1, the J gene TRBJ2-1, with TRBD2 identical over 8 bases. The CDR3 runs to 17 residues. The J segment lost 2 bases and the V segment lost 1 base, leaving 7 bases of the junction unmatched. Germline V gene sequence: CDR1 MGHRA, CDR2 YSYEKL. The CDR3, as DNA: TGCGCCAGCAGCCAAGGGGGCGGGGGGACACCCTACAATGAGCAGTTCTTC. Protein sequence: CASSQGGGGTPYNEQFF.